One T cell receptor (beta chain) is described in this entry. What this receptor recognizes is not known. Base qualities are not at hand, and no much larger clone is one base apart. Germline trimming: 4 bases from V, 6 bases from J; junction bases outside gene matches: 2. Taken from the germline V gene (reference sequence), the CDR1 and CDR2 loops are PRHDT and FYEKMQ. The CDR3, cysteine through phenylalanine, is 13 amino acids long. The sequence is cut down to CDR3 DNA, 39 bases in frame from base 1. This record belongs to a study of Ad26.COV2.S vaccination and SARS-CoV-2 variants (dated by TCRdb to about 2021). Turning to the overall study: TCRbeta repertoire sequencing was used to assess the specificity and breadth of SARS-CoV-2-reactive T cell receptors after Ad26.COV2.S vaccination. A total of around 32 samples were included in the TCR-sequenced set, comprising roughly 19 Ad26.COV2.S vaccine recipients, 5 placebo recipients and 8 SARS-CoV-2 convalescent individuals. Study-level results and caveats: Compared with placebo recipients, Ad26.COV2.S recipients showed higher spike-specific TCR breadth (P = 0.0014). After vaccination, substantial breadth of spike-specific CD8+ and CD4+ T cell responses was reported. The authors noted that total T cell responses may have been underestimated by the TCR breadth and depth analyses. Comparable non-spike TCR breadth was observed between vaccine and placebo recipients, consistent with only spike being contained in the vaccine.

Sample time point, as interpreted from the label and publication: individuals recovered from natural SARS-CoV-2 infection. The immunoSEQ Assay was used to sequence TCRbeta CDR3 regions. After extraction, genomic DNA underwent amplification by bias-controlled multiplex PCR, followed by high-throughput sequencing. The published analysis was carried out like this. To quantify the absolute abundance of every unique TCRbeta CDR3 region, sequences were collapsed and filtered. T cell fraction was estimated by normalizing TCRbeta template counts to usable DNA, which was measured by amplifying reference genes present in all nucleated cells. Repertoire TCRs were annotated as SARS-CoV-2-specific when V gene, CDR3 amino acid sequence and J gene were exactly matched to a known reactive TCR set. The reference SARS-CoV-2 TCR set was derived from MIRA and filtered for enrichment in COVID-19-positive ImmuneCODE repertoires, a step that removed public or cross-reactive TCRs. Using the MIRA antigens, annotated TCRs were further analysed by specific ORF or by position within an ORF. Breadth was defined as annotated unique rearrangements over total unique productive rearrangements; depth was the summed frequency of those rearrangements. Group comparisons of TCR breadth used two-sided Wilcoxon rank-sum tests. What TCRdb holds here is the immuneACCESS table cut down to in-frame rearrangements. Part of the clones is not present; checked against another copy, under half of the missing clones reflect an unresolved V gene, and the others are unexplained. The V and J calls and the clone size are those of that table, but D and trimming were determined from the DNA. This sample lists about 350,000 clones; roughly 94% were detected once. About 3.9% of the sample is taken by the ten largest.

The rearranged chain carries TRBV13 and TRBJ1-2; 10 bases in the junction line up with TRBD1. Sequences were derived from peripheral blood, sampled after recovery from COVID-19. This TCR was recovered from a human donor who had recovered from COVID-19. At the DNA level, the sequence is TGTGCCAGCAGCTCGACAGGGGGCAATGGCTACACCTTC. This gives the protein CASSSTGGNGYTF.